This TCR beta chain was retrieved from a study of memory CD4+ T cells and cytomegalovirus serostatus. Background on the study: This sample comes from healthy Belgian adults, 8 to 10 CMV seropositive, roughly 22 seronegative. Whole-study results and caveats: Of 164 reported CMV TCRbeta sequences, some 67 were found in memory CD4+ repertoires. Suggested: most of the CMV-linked TCR signature lies in CD4+ memory cells.

Details on this clone: What it binds is not known.

Single viable CD3+CD4+CD8-CD45RO+ cells were sorted as the memory CD4+ T cells. V dropped 1 base and J dropped 1 base, with 23 bases sitting between them. The CDR3 is 19 amino acids. Germline V gene data show CDR1 as SGHTS and CDR2 as YDEGEE. This table comes from immunoSEQ multiplex PCR, and its TCRdb copy is limited to in-frame clones, with some not included. This table has approximately 27,000 clones, around 76% appearing once. Sequenced sample: memory CD4+ T cells from blood. This receptor was obtained from an adult in good health and CMV-seronegative. This chain uses TRBV5-8 with TRBJ2-5; either TRBD1 or TRBD2 may supply D (6 bases each). This CDR3 reads CASSLWALLGGAAQETQYF. For the CDR3, the DNA is TGTGCCAGCAGCTTGTGGGCCCTTTTGGGGGGCGCGGCCCAAGAGACCCAGTACTTC.